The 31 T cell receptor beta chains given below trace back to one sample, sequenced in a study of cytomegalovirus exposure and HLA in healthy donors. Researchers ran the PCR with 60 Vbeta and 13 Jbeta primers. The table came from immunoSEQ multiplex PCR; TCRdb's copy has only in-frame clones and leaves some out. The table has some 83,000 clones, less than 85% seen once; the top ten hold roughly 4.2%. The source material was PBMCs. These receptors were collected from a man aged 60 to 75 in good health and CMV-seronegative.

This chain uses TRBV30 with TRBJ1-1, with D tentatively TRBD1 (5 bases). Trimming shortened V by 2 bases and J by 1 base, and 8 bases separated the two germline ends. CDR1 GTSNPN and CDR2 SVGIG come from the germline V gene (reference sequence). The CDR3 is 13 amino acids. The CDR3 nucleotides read TGTGCCTGGAGTAGGGGCCCGAACACTGAAGCTTTCTTT. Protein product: CAWSRGPNTEAFF.

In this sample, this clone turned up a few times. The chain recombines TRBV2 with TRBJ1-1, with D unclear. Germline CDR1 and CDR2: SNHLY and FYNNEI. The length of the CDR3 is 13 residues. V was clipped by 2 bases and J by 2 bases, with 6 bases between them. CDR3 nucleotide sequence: TGTGCCAGCAGTGAACAGGAAAACACTGAAGCTTTCTTT. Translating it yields CASSEQENTEAFF.

CDR3 sequence: CASSLASGGAGEQFF. The CDR3 DNA is TGTGCCAGCAGCTTAGCTAGCGGGGGGGCGGGGGAGCAGTTCTTC. The genes are TRBV7-8 and TRBJ2-1; 11 positions match TRBD2. V trimming: 0 bases; J trimming: 10 bases; junction bases outside the gene matches: 5. CDR1 and CDR2 from the germline V gene are SGHVS and FQNEAQ. The CDR3 loop spans 15 amino acids. Full variable domain (missing parts from reference TRBV7-8 and TRBJ2-1): GAGVSQSPRYKVAKRGQDVALRCDPISGHVSLFWYQQALGQGPEFLTYFQNEAQLDKSGLPSDRFFAERPEGSVSTLKIQRTQQEDSAVYLCASSLASGGAGEQFFGPGTRLTVL.

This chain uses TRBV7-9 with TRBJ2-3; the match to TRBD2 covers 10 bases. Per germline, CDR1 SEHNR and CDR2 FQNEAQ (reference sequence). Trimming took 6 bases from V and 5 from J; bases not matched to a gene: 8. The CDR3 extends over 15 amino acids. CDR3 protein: CASRELAGLGDTQYF. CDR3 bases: TGTGCCAGCAGGGAACTAGCGGGGCTGGGAGATACGCAGTATTTT. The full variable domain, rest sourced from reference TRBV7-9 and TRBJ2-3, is DTGVSQNPRHKITKRGQNVTFRCDPISEHNRLYWYRQTLGQGPEFLTYFQNEAQLEKSRLLSDRFSAERPKGSFSTLEIQRTEQGDSAMYLCASRELAGLGDTQYFGPGTRLTVL.

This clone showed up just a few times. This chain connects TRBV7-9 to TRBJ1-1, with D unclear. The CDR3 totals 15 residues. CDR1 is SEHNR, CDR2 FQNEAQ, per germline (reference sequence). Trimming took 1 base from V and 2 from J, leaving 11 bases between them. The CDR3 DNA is TGTGCCAGCAGCTTAGGGTGGGCGGGAAACACTGAAGCTTTCTTT. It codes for CASSLGWAGNTEAFF.

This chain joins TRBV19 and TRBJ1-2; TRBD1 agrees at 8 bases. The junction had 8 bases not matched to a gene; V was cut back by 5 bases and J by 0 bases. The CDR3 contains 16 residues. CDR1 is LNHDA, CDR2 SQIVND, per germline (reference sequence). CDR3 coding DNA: TGTGCCAGTAGTTCCGGACAGGGCTACGCTAACTATGGCTACACCTTC. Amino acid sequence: CASSSGQGYANYGYTF.

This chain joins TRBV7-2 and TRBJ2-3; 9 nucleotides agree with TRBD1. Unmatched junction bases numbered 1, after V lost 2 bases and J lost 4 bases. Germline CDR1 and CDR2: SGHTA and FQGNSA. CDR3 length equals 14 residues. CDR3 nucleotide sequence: TGTGCCAGCAGCTTAAACAGGGGGCCAGATACGCAGTATTTT. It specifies CASSLNRGPDTQYF.

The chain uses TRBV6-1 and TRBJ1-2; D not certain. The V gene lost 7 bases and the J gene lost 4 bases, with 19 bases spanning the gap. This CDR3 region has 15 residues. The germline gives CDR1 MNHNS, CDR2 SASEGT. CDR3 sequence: CASIISRVDSYGYTF. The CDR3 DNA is TGTGCCAGCATAATATCTCGTGTGGACTCCTATGGCTACACCTTC.

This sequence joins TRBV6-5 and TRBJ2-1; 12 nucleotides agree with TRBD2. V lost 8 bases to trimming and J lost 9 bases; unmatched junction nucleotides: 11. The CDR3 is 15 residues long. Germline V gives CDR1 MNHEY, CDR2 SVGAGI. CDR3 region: CASVLAGGRMGEQFF. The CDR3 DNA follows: TGTGCCAGCGTGCTAGCGGGGGGGCGTATGGGTGAGCAGTTCTTC.

The CDR3 sequence: CASSQTSGGVGDTQYF. CDR3 sequence (DNA): TGTGCCAGCAGCCAGACTAGCGGGGGGGTGGGAGATACGCAGTATTTT. V and J are TRBV7-8 and TRBJ2-3, with 14 bases matching TRBD2. The CDR3 extends over 16 amino acids. Germline assignment: CDR1 SGHVS and CDR2 FQNEAQ. The V and J ends lost 5 bases and 5 bases, in that order; junction bases with no gene match: 6.

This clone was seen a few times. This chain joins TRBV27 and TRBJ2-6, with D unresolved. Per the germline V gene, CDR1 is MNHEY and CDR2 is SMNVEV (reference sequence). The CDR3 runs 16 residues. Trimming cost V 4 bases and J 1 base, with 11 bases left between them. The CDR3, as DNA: TGTGCCAGCAGTTCGCGACTGGATTCTGGGGCCAACGTCCTGACTTTC. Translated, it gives CASSSRLDSGANVLTF.

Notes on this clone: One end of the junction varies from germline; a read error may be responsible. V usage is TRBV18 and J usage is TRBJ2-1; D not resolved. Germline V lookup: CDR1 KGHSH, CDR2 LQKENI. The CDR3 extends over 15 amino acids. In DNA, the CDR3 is TGTGCCAGCTCACCCGACCACCAGTCTAGGAATGGGCAGTTCTTC. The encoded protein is CASSPDHQSRNGQFF.

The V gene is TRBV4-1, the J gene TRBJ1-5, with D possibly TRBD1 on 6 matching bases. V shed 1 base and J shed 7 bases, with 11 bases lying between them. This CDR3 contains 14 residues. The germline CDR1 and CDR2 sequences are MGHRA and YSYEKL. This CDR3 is CASSQGDMPQPQHF. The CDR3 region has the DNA TGCGCCAGCAGCCAAGGGGACATGCCCCAGCCCCAGCATTTT.

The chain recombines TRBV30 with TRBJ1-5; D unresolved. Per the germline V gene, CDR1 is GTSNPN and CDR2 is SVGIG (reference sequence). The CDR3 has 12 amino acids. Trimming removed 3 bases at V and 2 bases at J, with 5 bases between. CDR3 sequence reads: CAWSTGNQPQHF. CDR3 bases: TGTGCCTGGAGCACAGGCAATCAGCCCCAGCATTTT.

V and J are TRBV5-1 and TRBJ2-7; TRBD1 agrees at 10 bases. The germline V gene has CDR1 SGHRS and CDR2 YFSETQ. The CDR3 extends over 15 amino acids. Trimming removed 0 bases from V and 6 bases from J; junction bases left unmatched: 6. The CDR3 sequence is CASSLGPGQGREQYF. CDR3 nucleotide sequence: TGCGCCAGCAGCTTGGGACCGGGACAGGGGCGCGAGCAGTACTTC.

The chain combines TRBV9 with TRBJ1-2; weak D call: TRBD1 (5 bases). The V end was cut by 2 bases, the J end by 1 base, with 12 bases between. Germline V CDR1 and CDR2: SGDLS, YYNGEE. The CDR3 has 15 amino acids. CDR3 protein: CASSVGPGGNYGYTF. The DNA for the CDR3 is TGTGCCAGCAGCGTTGGCCCGGGGGGTAACTATGGCTACACCTTC.

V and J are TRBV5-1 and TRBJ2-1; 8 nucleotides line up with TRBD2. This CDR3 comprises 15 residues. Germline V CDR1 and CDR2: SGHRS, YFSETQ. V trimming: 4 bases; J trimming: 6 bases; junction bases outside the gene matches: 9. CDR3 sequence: CASSRTGTSGNEQFF. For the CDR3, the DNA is TGCGCCAGCAGCCGAACCGGGACTAGTGGCAATGAGCAGTTCTTC.

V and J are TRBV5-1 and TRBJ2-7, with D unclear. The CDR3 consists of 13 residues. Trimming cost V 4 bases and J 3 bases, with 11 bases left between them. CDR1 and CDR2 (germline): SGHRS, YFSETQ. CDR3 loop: CASSPDGVYEQYF. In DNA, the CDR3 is TGCGCCAGCAGCCCCGACGGAGTCTACGAGCAGTACTTC.

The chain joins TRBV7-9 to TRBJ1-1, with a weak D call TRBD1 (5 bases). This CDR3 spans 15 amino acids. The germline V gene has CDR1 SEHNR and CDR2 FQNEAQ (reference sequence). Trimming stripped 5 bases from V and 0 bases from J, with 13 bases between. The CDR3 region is CASSPRTLMNTEAFF. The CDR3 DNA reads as TGTGCCAGCAGCCCAAGGACACTAATGAACACTGAAGCTTTCTTT.

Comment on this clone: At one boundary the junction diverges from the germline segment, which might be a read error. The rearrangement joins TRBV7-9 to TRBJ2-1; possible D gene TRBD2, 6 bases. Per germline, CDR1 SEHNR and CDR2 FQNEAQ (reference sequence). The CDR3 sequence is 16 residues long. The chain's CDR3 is CSSSPRATSSYNEQFF. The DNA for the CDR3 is TGTTCCAGCAGCCCCCGGGCGACTAGCTCCTACAATGAGCAGTTCTTC.

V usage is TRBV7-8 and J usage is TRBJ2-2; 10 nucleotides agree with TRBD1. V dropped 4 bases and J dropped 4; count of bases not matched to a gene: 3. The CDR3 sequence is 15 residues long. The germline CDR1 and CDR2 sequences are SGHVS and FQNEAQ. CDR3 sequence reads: CASSSGTGVTGELFF. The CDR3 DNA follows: TGTGCCAGCAGCTCCGGGACAGGGGTCACCGGGGAGCTGTTTTTT. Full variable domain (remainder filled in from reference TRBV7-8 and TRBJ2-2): GAGVSQSPRYKVAKRGQDVALRCDPISGHVSLFWYQQALGQGPEFLTYFQNEAQLDKSGLPSDRFFAERPEGSVSTLKIQRTQQEDSAVYLCASSSGTGVTGELFFGEGSRLTVL.

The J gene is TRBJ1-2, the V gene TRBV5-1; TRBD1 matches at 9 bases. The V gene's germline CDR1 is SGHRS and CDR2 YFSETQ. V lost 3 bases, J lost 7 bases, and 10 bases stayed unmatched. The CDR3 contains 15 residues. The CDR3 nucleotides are TGCGCCAGCAGCTACCCACAGGGGGCGGCGGCTGGCTACACCTTC. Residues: CASSYPQGAAAGYTF.

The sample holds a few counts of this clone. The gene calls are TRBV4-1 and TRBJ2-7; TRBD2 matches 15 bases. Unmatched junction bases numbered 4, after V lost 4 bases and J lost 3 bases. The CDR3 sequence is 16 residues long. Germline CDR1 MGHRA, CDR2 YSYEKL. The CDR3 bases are TGCGCCAGCAGCCCAGGGACTAGCGGGGGGCTCTACGAGCAGTACTTC. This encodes CASSPGTSGGLYEQYF.

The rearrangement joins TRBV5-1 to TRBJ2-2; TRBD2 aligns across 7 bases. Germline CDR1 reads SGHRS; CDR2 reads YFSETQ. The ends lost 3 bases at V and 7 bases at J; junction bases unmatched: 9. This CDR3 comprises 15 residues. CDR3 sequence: CASSWGGLRDGELFF. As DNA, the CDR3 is TGCGCCAGCAGCTGGGGGGGACTTCGGGACGGGGAGCTGTTTTTT. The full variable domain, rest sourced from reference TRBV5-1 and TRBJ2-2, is KAGVTQTPRYLIKTRGQQVTLSCSPISGHRSVSWYQQTPGQGLQFLFEYFSETQRNKGNFPGRFSGRQFSNSRSEMNVSTLELGDSALYLCASSWGGLRDGELFFGEGSRLTVL.

CDR3 amino acids: CASIPEAAYEQYF. CDR3 DNA: TGTGCCAGCATTCCAGAGGCCGCCTACGAGCAGTACTTC. The chain is built from TRBV6-1 and TRBJ2-7; no clear D. V shed 7 bases and J shed 2 bases, with 12 bases lying between them. The CDR3 sequence is 13 residues long. The germline V gene has CDR1 MNHNS and CDR2 SASEGT.

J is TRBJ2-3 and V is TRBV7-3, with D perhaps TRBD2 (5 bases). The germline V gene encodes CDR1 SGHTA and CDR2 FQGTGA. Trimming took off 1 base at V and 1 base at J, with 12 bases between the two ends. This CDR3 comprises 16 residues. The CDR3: CASSLNTGLGTDTQYF. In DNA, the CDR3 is TGTGCCAGCAGCTTAAATACGGGGTTGGGCACAGATACGCAGTATTTT.

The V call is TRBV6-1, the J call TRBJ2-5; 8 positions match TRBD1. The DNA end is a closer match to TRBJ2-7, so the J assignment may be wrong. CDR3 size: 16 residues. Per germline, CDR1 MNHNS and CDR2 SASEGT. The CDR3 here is CASSEIGQGFFDEQYF. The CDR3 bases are TGTGCCAGCAGTGAAATAGGACAGGGTTTCTTCGACGAGCAGTACTTC.

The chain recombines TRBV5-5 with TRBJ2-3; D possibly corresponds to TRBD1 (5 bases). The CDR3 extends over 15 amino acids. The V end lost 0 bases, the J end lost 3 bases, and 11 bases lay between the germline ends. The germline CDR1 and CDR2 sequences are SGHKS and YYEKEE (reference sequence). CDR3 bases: TGTGCCAGCAGCTTGGTAGGGGCGCGAACAGATACGCAGTATTTT. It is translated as CASSLVGARTDTQYF.

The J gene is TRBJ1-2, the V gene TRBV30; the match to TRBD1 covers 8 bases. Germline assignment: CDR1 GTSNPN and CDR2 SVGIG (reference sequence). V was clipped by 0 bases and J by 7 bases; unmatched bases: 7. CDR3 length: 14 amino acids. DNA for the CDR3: TGTGCCTGGAGTGTTGACAGGGGAAGGTTTGGCTACACCTTC. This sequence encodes CAWSVDRGRFGYTF.

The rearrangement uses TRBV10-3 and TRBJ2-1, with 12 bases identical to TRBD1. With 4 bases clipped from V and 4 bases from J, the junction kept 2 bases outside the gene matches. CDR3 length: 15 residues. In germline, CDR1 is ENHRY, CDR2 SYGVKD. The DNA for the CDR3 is TGTGCCATCAGTGGGGGACAGGGGGCATACAATGAGCAGTTCTTC. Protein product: CAISGGQGAYNEQFF.

The CDR3 region has the DNA TGCGCCAGCAGCTTGTCCCCACAGGGGCTAACTGACGAGCAGTACTTC. Its translation is CASSLSPQGLTDEQYF. V gene TRBV5-1 combines with J gene TRBJ2-7; 7 bases align to TRBD1. From germline, CDR1 is SGHRS and CDR2 YFSETQ. The junction had 12 bases not matched to a gene; V was cut back by 1 base and J by 5 bases. This CDR3 contains 16 residues.